One sample yielded the 20 T cell receptor beta chains listed below, sequenced in a study of T cells after yellow fever vaccination. TCRdb reprocessed the 5' RACE reads via MiXCR and lists one record per CDR3 protein. The table records hundreds of thousands of distinct CDR3 sequences, less than 4.5% of them present only once. Sequenced material: PBMCs, taken on the day of the yellow fever booster vaccination. Receptors were obtained from a man younger than 30 who received the YFV17D yellow fever vaccine.

The J gene is TRBJ1-1, the V gene TRBV27, with D unresolved. V lost 0 bases and J 7 bases, leaving 9 bases between the germline ends. The CDR3 is made up of 13 amino acids. Looked up from germline, CDR1 is MNHEY and CDR2 is SMNVEV (reference sequence). CDR3 nucleotides: TGTGCCAGCAGTTTATCTAAGTGGAATGAAGCTTTCTTT. Translated, it gives CASSLSKWNEAFF.

This clonotype has a handful of counts. The rearrangement uses TRBV12-3 or TRBV12-4 and TRBJ2-4; 7 bases are shared with TRBD2. This CDR3 has 16 amino acids. V was clipped by 0 bases and J by 0 bases; unmatched bases: 2. CDR3 DNA sequence: TGTGCCAGCAGTTTAGCGGGGGGGATAGCCAAAAACATTCAGTACTTC. It yields the protein CASSLAGGIAKNIQYF.

The V and J genes are TRBV7-2 and TRBJ2-5; D is unclear. Germline CDR1 and CDR2: SGHTA and FQGNSA. The CDR3 has 14 amino acids. V was clipped by 1 base and J by 0 bases, with 6 bases between them. CDR3: CASSLEPYQETQYF. The DNA for the CDR3 is TGTGCCAGCAGCTTAGAGCCGTACCAAGAGACCCAGTACTTC.

This clonotype was seen many times. This sequence joins TRBV5-1 and TRBJ2-7; no definite D call. The V and J ends lost 0 bases and 4 bases respectively, with 5 bases between them. Germline V lookup: CDR1 SGHRS, CDR2 YFSETQ. CDR3 length: 12 amino acids. In DNA, the CDR3 is TGCGCCAGCAGCTTGGAAGGGTACGAGCAGTACGTC. It specifies CASSLEGYEQYV.

This clonotype came up many times. The chain uses TRBV5-1 and TRBJ2-6; a possible D gene is TRBD1 (5 bases). Germline lookup yields CDR1 SGHRS and CDR2 YFSETQ. CDR3 length: 16 residues. The germline V and J ends were trimmed by 4 bases and 3 bases, with 14 bases remaining between them. Here the CDR3 DNA reads TGCGCCAGCAGCCGTTCTCAGGGATATGGGGCCAACGTCCTGACTTTC. Its protein is CASSRSQGYGANVLTF.

This chain joins TRBV5-1 and TRBJ2-1, with a weak D call TRBD2 (6 bases). Trimming pared 3 bases from V and 8 bases from J, leaving 12 bases between. The germline gives CDR1 SGHRS, CDR2 YFSETQ. CDR3 size: 13 residues. CDR3 protein: CASSSAPGDEQFF. The CDR3 nucleotides read TGCGCCAGCAGCTCCGCCCCGGGGGATGAGCAGTTCTTC.

This clonotype was seen only a few times. V and J are TRBV28 and TRBJ1-1; perhaps TRBD1 as D (6 bases). This CDR3 is 13 amino acids long. V was pared by 7 bases and J by 2 bases, with 11 bases between. Germline V gives CDR1 MDHEN, CDR2 SYDVKM. The CDR3 sequence: CASTLTGNTEAFF. For the CDR3, the DNA is TGTGCCAGCACCCTGACAGGAAACACTGAAGCTTTCTTT.

This clonotype occurred many times. The chain has TRBV7-2 and TRBJ1-5, with D unclear. V was shortened by 5 bases and J by 8 bases, with 10 bases between the two germline ends. This CDR3 has 12 residues. The V gene's germline CDR1 is SGHTA and CDR2 FQGNSA. The CDR3 protein is CASSPPREPQHF. The CDR3 DNA sequence: TGTGCCAGCAGCCCTCCTCGCGAGCCCCAGCATTTT.

This clonotype was found many times. This rearrangement joins TRBV18 to TRBJ2-3; 7 bases are shared with TRBD1. V lost 6 bases, J lost 4 bases, and 4 bases stayed unmatched. This CDR3 is built from 13 residues. In germline, CDR1 is KGHSH, CDR2 LQKENI. CDR3 sequence: CASSPDRADTQYF. The CDR3 bases are TGTGCCAGCTCGCCCGACAGGGCAGATACGCAGTATTTT.

As for this clonotype: A much larger clone lies one base from this, so it may be a read error. The chain combines TRBV20-1 with TRBJ2-5; D remains unclear. CDR1 DFQATT and CDR2 SNEGSKA come from the germline V gene (reference sequence). The CDR3 loop spans 14 amino acids. Trimming removed 3 bases at V and 0 bases at J, with 11 bases between. CDR3 nucleotide sequence: TGCAGTGCTAGTCGGTGGGTGTACCAAGAGACCCAGTACTTC. Protein sequence: CSASRWVYQETQYF.

This clonotype was observed many times. V usage is TRBV2 and J usage is TRBJ2-3, with a tentative D call TRBD2 (6 bases). V was clipped by 4 bases and J by 6 bases, with 8 bases between them. This CDR3 contains 12 residues. Germline CDR1 is SNHLY and CDR2 is FYNNEI. This CDR3 is CASSASGDTQYF. The CDR3 DNA is TGTGCCAGCAGTGCCAGCGGGGATACGCAGTATTTT.

The sample holds a few counts of this clonotype. In nucleotides, the CDR3 is TGTGCCAGCAGATCGAGGGGGCATCAGCCCCAGCATTTT. This codes for CASRSRGHQPQHF. The chain recombines TRBV6-5 with TRBJ1-5; TRBD1 matches at 7 bases. The CDR3 contains 13 residues. The V gene end was trimmed by 6 bases and the J gene end by 5 bases; junction bases not matched to a gene: 4. Germline CDR1 MNHEY, CDR2 SVGAGI.

This clonotype has ten or more counts. The genes are TRBV20-1 and TRBJ2-3, with 8 bases matching TRBD2. The CDR3 consists of 16 residues. Trimming took 6 bases from V and 5 from J; bases not matched to a gene: 16. The germline V gene has CDR1 DFQATT and CDR2 SNEGSKA (reference sequence). The CDR3 bases are TGCAGTGCCTTCATACCGGGACTAGTAGGAGGAGATACGCAGTATTTT. Its protein is CSAFIPGLVGGDTQYF.

Many counts were recorded for this clonotype. The V gene is TRBV7-6, the J gene TRBJ2-3; TRBD2 agrees at 12 bases. CDR3 length: 15 residues. The V gene end was trimmed by 3 bases and the J gene end by 6 bases; junction bases not matched to a gene: 4. Germline assignment: CDR1 SGHVS and CDR2 FNYEAQ. The CDR3 is CASSLSSGGADTQYF. In DNA form, the CDR3 reads TGTGCCAGCAGCTTGTCTAGCGGGGGGGCGGATACGCAGTATTTT.

In its sample, this clonotype was seen many times. CDR3 amino acids: CASSFDTSGANVLTF. DNA for the CDR3: TGTGCCAGCAGCTTTGACACCTCTGGGGCCAACGTCCTGACTTTC. This sequence joins TRBV12-3 or TRBV12-4 and TRBJ2-6; D gene unclear. This CDR3 is 15 amino acids long. Between the trimmed V and J ends, which lost 6 bases and 0 bases, there was a span of 9 bases.

The gene calls are TRBV6-2 or TRBV6-3 and TRBJ1-5; TRBD1 is a possible D gene (6 bases). Germline V gene sequence: CDR1 MNHEY, CDR2 SVGEGT. The CDR3 spans 14 residues. The V end lost 5 bases, the J end lost 6 bases, and 14 bases lay between the germline ends. The CDR3 sequence: CASSDTGPGQPQHF. The DNA for the CDR3 is TGTGCCAGCAGTGATACAGGGCCCGGTCAGCCCCAGCATTTT.

There are many counts of this clonotype. The chain links TRBV29-1 to TRBJ1-3; D is ambiguous. Trimming shortened V by 2 bases and J by 4 bases, and 9 bases separated the two germline ends. The germline V gene encodes CDR1 SQVTM and CDR2 ANQGSEA. The CDR3 sequence is 13 residues long. The DNA of the CDR3 is TGCAGCGTTGAAATCCCCAGGGGAAACACCATATATTTT. This translates into CSVEIPRGNTIYF.

In this sample, this clonotype turned up many times. This chain uses TRBV7-2 with TRBJ2-5; a weak D match, TRBD2 (7 bases). V shed 7 bases and J shed 5 bases, with 23 bases lying between them. CDR1 SGHTA and CDR2 FQGNSA come from the germline V gene. The CDR3 contains 16 residues. This CDR3 is CASTILGGDPVETQYF. In DNA form, the CDR3 reads TGTGCCAGCACCATTCTAGGGGGGGATCCGGTCGAGACCCAGTACTTC.

This clonotype has a count of ten or more. V usage is TRBV5-4 and J usage is TRBJ1-2, with D maybe TRBD1 (6 bases). The CDR3 has 12 amino acids. The germline CDR1 and CDR2 sequences are SGHNT and YYREEE (reference sequence). V lost 3 bases, J lost 4 bases, and 7 bases lay in between. CDR3 sequence reads: CASSWDIYGYTF. The CDR3 coding sequence is TGTGCCAGCAGCTGGGACATCTATGGCTACACCTTC.

This clonotype was seen repeatedly, ten times or more. This chain uses TRBV9 with TRBJ2-5; 7 positions match TRBD1. V was pared by 4 bases and J by 3 bases, with 6 bases of the junction left unmatched. CDR1 and CDR2 (germline): SGDLS, YYNGEE. The CDR3 loop spans 14 amino acids. The DNA for the CDR3 is TGTGCCAGCAGCTCCGGGACAGAAGAAGAGACCCAGTACTTC. Translation: CASSSGTEEETQYF.